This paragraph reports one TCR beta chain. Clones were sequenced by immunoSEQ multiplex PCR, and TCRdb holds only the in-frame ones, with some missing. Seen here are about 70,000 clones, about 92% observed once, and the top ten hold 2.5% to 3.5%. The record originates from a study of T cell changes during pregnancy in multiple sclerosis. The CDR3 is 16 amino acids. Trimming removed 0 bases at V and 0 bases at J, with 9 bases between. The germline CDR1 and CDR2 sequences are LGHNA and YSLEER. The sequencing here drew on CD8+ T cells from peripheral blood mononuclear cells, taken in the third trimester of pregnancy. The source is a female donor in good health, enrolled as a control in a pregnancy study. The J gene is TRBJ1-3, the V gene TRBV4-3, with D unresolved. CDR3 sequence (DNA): TGCGCCAGCAGCCAAGAATTCCCGGTCTCTGGAAACACCATATATTTT. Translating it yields CASSQEFPVSGNTIYF.